These T cell receptor beta chains were read from a single sample in a study of OX40 agonist ivuxolimab in advanced cancers. Generated by immunoSEQ multiplex PCR, the TCRdb table keeps only in-frame clones and is missing some. The sample consists of some 50,000 clones, roughly 86% of them appearing once. The specimen was CD4+ or CD8+ T cells sorted from blood, collected in a trial of the OX40 agonist ivuxolimab. The receptor source for this set is an adult with an advanced solid tumor such as melanoma, head and neck, liver or kidney cancer. The CDR3 runs from the conserved cysteine through the conserved F or W. The order of the fields is clone size, D gene, V gene, J gene, CDR3 protein, CDR3 DNA. D genes are given only for firm matches. Clone size is shown for a subset of rows, as once, few, many or a class of expanded clone.

-	TRBD2	TRBV19	TRBJ2-7	CASSIGSSGPYEQYF	TGTGCCAGTAGTATCGGGTCTAGCGGTCCCTACGAGCAGTACTTC
-	-	TRBV30	TRBJ2-5	CAWRMSGLGGGTQYF	TGTGCCTGGAGAATGTCTGGACTAGGAGGGGGGACCCAGTACTTC
-	TRBD1	TRBV18	TRBJ1-3	CASSPRQGGGNTIYF	TGTGCCAGCTCACCGCGACAGGGAGGTGGAAACACCATATATTTT
-	TRBD1	TRBV6-1	TRBJ2-7	CASSATGGIYEQYF	TGTGCCAGCAGCGCGACAGGGGGGATCTACGAGCAGTACTTC
-	-	TRBV6-4	TRBJ1-1	CASSDRMNTEAFF	TGTGCCAGCAGTGACCGAATGAACACTGAAGCTTTCTTT
-	TRBD1	TRBV5-1	TRBJ1-1	CASSLAYRGLNTEAFF	TGCGCCAGCAGCTTGGCCTACAGGGGCCTAAACACTGAAGCTTTCTTT
-	-	TRBV7-9	TRBJ2-7	CASSLSGVKEQYF	TGTGCCAGCAGCTTATCAGGGGTCAAAGAGCAGTACTTC
-	TRBD1	TRBV4-1	TRBJ2-7	CASSPPGDRDYYEQYF	TGCGCCAGCAGCCCCCCGGGGGACAGGGACTACTACGAGCAGTACTTC
-	TRBD2	TRBV7-7	TRBJ2-3	CASSPGLAGATDTQYF	TGTGCTAGCAGCCCAGGACTAGCGGGAGCTACAGATACGCAGTATTTT
once	TRBD1	TRBV29-1	TRBJ2-2	CSVGRDRGRPGELFF	TGCAGCGTTGGGCGGGACAGGGGGCGTCCCGGGGAGCTGTTTTTT
-	-	TRBV2	TRBJ2-1	CASTQKSLAYNEQFF	TGTGCCAGCACCCAGAAGAGCCTCGCCTACAATGAGCAGTTCTTC
-	-	TRBV5-1	TRBJ2-7	CASSLTVSKSSYEQYF	TGCGCCAGCAGCTTGACAGTAAGCAAAAGCTCCTACGAGCAGTACTTC
-	TRBD1	TRBV28	TRBJ1-2	CASSWAGTGGVPVGYTF	TGTGCCAGCAGTTGGGCTGGAACAGGGGGCGTCCCAGTTGGCTACACCTTC
-	TRBD1	TRBV7-3	TRBJ2-1	CASSLGTGNNEQFF	TGTGCCAGCAGCTTAGGGACAGGGAATAATGAGCAGTTCTTC
-	-	TRBV7-6	TRBJ2-2	CASSATSGLPSGELFF	TGTGCCAGCAGCGCTACCTCAGGGCTCCCGTCCGGGGAGCTGTTTTTT
-	-	TRBV5-4	TRBJ2-1	CASSYGLSSYNEQFF	TGTGCCAGCAGCTACGGCCTAAGCTCCTACAATGAGCAGTTCTTC
-	-	TRBV14	TRBJ2-7	CASSQDRDSYEQYF	TGTGCCAGCAGCCAAGACAGGGATTCCTACGAGCAGTACTTC
-	-	TRBV5-6	TRBJ2-7	CASSLSGHSSYEQYF	TGTGCCAGCAGCTTGTCAGGGCACAGCTCCTACGAGCAGTACTTC
-	-	TRBV30	TRBJ1-5	CAWSEQSNQPQHF	TGTGCCTGGAGTGAACAGAGCAATCAGCCCCAGCATTTT
-	-	TRBV14	TRBJ1-2	CASSAGLLELDTF	TGTGCCAGCAGCGCCGGTCTTCTTGAACTAGACACCTTC
-	TRBD2	TRBV27	TRBJ2-1	CASSLWASGRRSYNEQFF	TGTGCCAGCAGTTTATGGGCTAGCGGGAGGAGATCCTACAATGAGCAGTTCTTC
-	TRBD2	TRBV5-1	TRBJ2-1	CASSSPGLAGGGEQFF	TGCGCCAGCAGCTCTCCGGGACTAGCGGGCGGGGGTGAGCAGTTCTTC
-	-	TRBV5-1	TRBJ1-2	CASSLGGLQRGYTF	TGCGCCAGCAGCTTAGGGGGACTCCAGAGGGGCTACACCTTC
-	-	TRBV5-1	TRBJ2-1	CASSPASGIYNEQFF	TGCGCCAGCAGCCCGGCCTCAGGGATCTACAATGAGCAGTTCTTC
-	-	TRBV14	TRBJ2-1	CASSLFRLEQFF	TGTGCCAGCAGCCTCTTCAGACTAGAGCAGTTCTTC
-	TRBD2	TRBV4-1	TRBJ2-7	CASSQDHGGGPRDEQYF	TGCGCCAGCAGCCAAGATCACGGGGGAGGGCCACGGGATGAGCAGTACTTC
once	-	TRBV7-6	TRBJ2-2	CASSLYLGSGELFF	TGTGCCAGCAGCTTATATCTGGGAAGCGGGGAGCTGTTTTTT
-	-	TRBV2	TRBJ2-3	CASSGVYSSTDTQYF	TGTGCCAGCAGTGGCGTTTATTCTAGCACAGATACGCAGTATTTT
-	-	TRBV5-1	TRBJ2-6	CASSLRTGATPLSGANVLTF	TGCGCCAGCAGCTTGAGAACGGGGGCCACCCCCCTCTCTGGGGCCAACGTCCTGACTTTC
-	TRBD2	TRBV28	TRBJ2-7	CASSLAGGPYEQYF	TGTGCCAGCAGTTTAGCGGGAGGGCCCTACGAGCAGTACTTC
-	-	TRBV29-1	TRBJ1-1	CSVQGLGNTEAFF	TGCAGCGTCCAGGGTTTGGGGAACACTGAAGCTTTCTTT
-	-	TRBV7-9	TRBJ1-6	CASSLKGGNSPLHF	TGTGCCAGCAGCTTAAAGGGAGGCAATTCACCCCTCCACTTT
-	-	TRBV4-1	TRBJ1-1	CASSQDPGMNTEAFF	TGCGCCAGCAGCCAAGACCCAGGGATGAACACTGAAGCTTTCTTT
-	-	TRBV29-1	TRBJ2-6	CSVWGNTGANVLTF	TGCAGCGTATGGGGGAATACTGGGGCCAACGTCCTGACTTTC
-	-	TRBV10-1	TRBJ1-1	CASSEDRFTEAFF	TGCGCCAGCAGTGAGGACAGATTCACTGAAGCTTTCTTT
-	-	TRBV10-2	TRBJ2-7	CASRGPTQLYEQYF	TGCGCCAGCAGGGGGCCCACACAGCTCTACGAGCAGTACTTC
-	TRBD1	TRBV5-1	TRBJ1-2	CASSPQGQGREGYTF	TGCGCCAGCAGCCCGCAGGGACAGGGGCGGGAAGGCTACACCTTC
-	-	TRBV19	TRBJ2-3	CASSGGLDTQYF	TGTGCCAGTAGTGGGGGACTAGATACGCAGTATTTT
-	-	TRBV28	TRBJ2-5	CASSPRPEETQYF	TGTGCCAGCAGCCCCAGGCCTGAAGAGACCCAGTACTTC
-	-	TRBV6-5	TRBJ1-2	CASGNSYGYTF	TGTGCCAGCGGAAATAGCTATGGCTACACCTTC
-	TRBD1	TRBV29-1	TRBJ1-4	CSVQGGATNEKLFF	TGCAGCGTTCAGGGGGGTGCAACTAATGAAAAACTGTTTTTT
-	TRBD2	TRBV9	TRBJ2-3	CASSARGGRVYGTDTQYF	TGTGCCAGCAGCGCACGGGGAGGGAGGGTTTATGGCACAGATACGCAGTATTTT
-	-	TRBV14	TRBJ1-1	CASSQELNTEAFF	TGTGCCAGCAGCCAAGAATTGAACACTGAAGCTTTCTTT
-	-	TRBV27	TRBJ2-7	CASSLRFGFEQYF	TGTGCCAGCAGTTTACGATTTGGATTCGAGCAGTACTTC
once	-	TRBV11-3	TRBJ1-1	CASSLGGDTEAFF	TGTGCCAGCAGCCTTGGGGGGGACACTGAAGCTTTCTTT
-	-	TRBV5-1	TRBJ2-7	CASSFGGVIYEQYF	TGCGCCAGCAGCTTTGGTGGGGTGATCTACGAGCAGTACTTC
-	TRBD1	TRBV19	TRBJ1-1	CASRWGQGRLDEAFF	TGTGCCAGTAGGTGGGGACAGGGGCGGCTGGATGAAGCTTTCTTT
few	-	TRBV5-4	TRBJ2-5	CASSLGSQVETQYF	TGTGCCAGCAGCTTGGGGAGTCAAGTGGAGACCCAGTACTTC
-	TRBD2	TRBV6-5	TRBJ2-5	CASSRAGGSSGEQYF	TGTGCCAGCAGTCGGGCGGGCGGGAGTTCGGGAGAGCAGTACTTC
-	TRBD2	TRBV7-2	TRBJ2-1	CASSRDGTSGRNEQFF	TGTGCCAGCAGCCGTGATGGGACTAGCGGGAGGAATGAGCAGTTCTTC
-	TRBD1	TRBV5-1	TRBJ2-7	CASSYFRTGSYEQYF	TGCGCCAGCAGTTATTTTAGGACAGGAAGCTACGAGCAGTACTTC
-	-	TRBV28	TRBJ1-5	CASSLGAVGGGWDQPQHF	TGTGCCAGCAGTTTAGGGGCAGTAGGCGGGGGTTGGGATCAGCCCCAGCATTTT
-	-	TRBV15	TRBJ2-2	CATSWTANTGELFF	TGTGCCACCAGCTGGACAGCGAACACCGGGGAGCTGTTTTTT
-	-	TRBV27	TRBJ2-3	CASSLLGLAGNADTQYF	TGTGCCAGCAGTTTATTGGGGCTAGCTGGAAACGCGGATACGCAGTATTTT
-	TRBD2	TRBV5-1	TRBJ2-1	CASRVAGGPNEQFF	TGCGCCAGCAGAGTAGCGGGAGGACCCAATGAGCAGTTCTTC
-	-	TRBV28	TRBJ2-3	CASRNGDLSTDTQYF	TGTGCCAGCAGAAACGGGGACCTTAGCACAGATACGCAGTATTTT
-	TRBD1	TRBV7-8	TRBJ2-1	CASSVERQGFFNEQFF	TGTGCCAGCAGCGTGGAGAGACAGGGGTTTTTCAATGAGCAGTTCTTC